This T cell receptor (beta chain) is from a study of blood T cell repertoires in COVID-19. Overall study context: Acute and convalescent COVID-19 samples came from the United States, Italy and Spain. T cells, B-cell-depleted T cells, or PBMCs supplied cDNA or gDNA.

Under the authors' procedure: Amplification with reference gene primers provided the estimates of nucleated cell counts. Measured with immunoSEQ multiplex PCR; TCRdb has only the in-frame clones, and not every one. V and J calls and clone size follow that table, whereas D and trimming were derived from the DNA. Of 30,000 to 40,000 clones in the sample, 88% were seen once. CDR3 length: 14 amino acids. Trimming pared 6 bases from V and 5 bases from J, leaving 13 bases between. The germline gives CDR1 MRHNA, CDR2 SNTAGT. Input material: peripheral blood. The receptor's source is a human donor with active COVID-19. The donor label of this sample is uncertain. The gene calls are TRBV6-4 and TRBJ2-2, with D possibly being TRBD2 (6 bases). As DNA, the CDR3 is TGTGCCAGCAGAGATGACGGGGGTACCGGGGAGCTGTTTTTT. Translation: CASRDDGGTGELFF.